The 14 T cell receptor beta chains below come from one sample, sequenced in a study of Tregs in tolerant kidney transplant recipients. These receptors' targets are unknown. TCRdb's copy holds only in-frame clones and misses some; the assay was immunoSEQ multiplex PCR. Of 4,000 to 5,500 clones listed, 40% are singletons. The material sequenced was CD8+ T cells from blood cultured with allogeneic cells. Source of these receptors: a human donor in good health.

The chain combines TRBV28 with TRBJ2-3; D might be TRBD2 (6 bases). Germline values: CDR1 MDHEN, CDR2 SYDVKM. Trimming removed 6 bases from V and 3 bases from J, with 16 bases in between. This CDR3 is built from 15 residues. The CDR3 DNA reads TGTGCCAGCAGCCCTGACGGGGGTTGGACAGATACGCAGTATTTT. It yields the protein CASSPDGGWTDTQYF.

This chain joins TRBV11-2 and TRBJ1-5, with 7 nucleotides matching TRBD1. This CDR3 region has 13 residues. Germline loops: CDR1 SGHAT, CDR2 FQNNGV. The V segment lost 6 bases and the J segment 6 bases; nucleotides outside the gene matches: 5. Here the CDR3 reads CASSLQGTQPQHF. For the CDR3, the DNA is TGTGCCAGCAGTTTACAGGGGACTCAGCCCCAGCATTTT.

This clone has only a few counts. The rearrangement uses TRBV14 and TRBJ2-7; D is uncertain. The CDR3 spans 14 residues. Trimming left V 1 base short and J 2 bases short, with 9 bases between. Per the germline V gene, CDR1 is SGHDN and CDR2 is FVKESK. The CDR3 region is CASSQGAIPYEQYF. DNA for the CDR3: TGTGCCAGCAGCCAAGGCGCAATACCCTACGAGCAGTACTTC. The full variable domain, its missing parts supplied by reference TRBV14 and TRBJ2-7, is EAGVTQFPSHSVIEKGQTVTLRCDPISGHDNLYWYRRVMGKEIKFLLHFVKESKQDESGMPNNRFLAERTGGTYSTLKVQPAELEDSGVYFCASSQGAIPYEQYFGPGTRLTVT.

The chain is built from TRBV5-4 and TRBJ1-4; 11 positions match TRBD1. Germline V gene sequence: CDR1 SGHNT, CDR2 YYREEE (reference sequence). The junction had 7 bases not matched to a gene; V was cut back by 4 bases and J by 8 bases. CDR3 length equals 15 residues. This CDR3 is CASSLPGQGDEKLFF. DNA for the CDR3: TGTGCCAGCAGCCTACCGGGACAGGGGGACGAAAAACTGTTTTTT.

Turning to this clone: A far larger clone is a single base away, which makes a read error likely. The rearrangement links TRBV27 to TRBJ1-2; 10 bases map to TRBD1. With V trimmed by 5 bases and J by 2 bases, 5 bases remained unmatched. The V gene's germline CDR1 is MNHEY and CDR2 SMNVEV (reference sequence). The CDR3 sequence is 15 residues long. The CDR3 protein is CASSHGQGGNYGYTF. CDR3 sequence (DNA): TGTGCCAGCAGTCACGGACAGGGGGGGAACTATGGCTACACCTTC.

This clone is deemed medium-sized. This sequence joins TRBV15 and TRBJ1-2; possibly TRBD1 for D (5 bases). The CDR3 sequence is 15 residues long. Germline CDR1 is LNHNV and CDR2 is YYDKDF (reference sequence). The V gene lost 0 bases and the J gene lost 6 bases, with 14 bases spanning the gap. DNA of the CDR3: TGTGCCACCAGCAGAGATTTGGGCCGGGGGAATGGCTACACCTTC. It encodes CATSRDLGRGNGYTF.

This clone is medium-sized (0.01 to 0.1%) in the sample. This chain uses TRBV6-5 with TRBJ1-5, with unresolved D. Germline V gene sequence: CDR1 MNHEY, CDR2 SVGAGI. The CDR3 is 16 amino acids. V gave up 4 bases and J gave up 0 bases, with 13 bases separating them. CDR3 nucleotide sequence: TGTGCCAGCAGTTGGTCAGCCACTTATAGCAATCAGCCCCAGCATTTT. This encodes CASSWSATYSNQPQHF.

This clone has a single count. V gene TRBV7-3 combines with J gene TRBJ2-1; 7 bases line up with TRBD2. Trimming at V came to 5 bases and at J to 0 bases, leaving 1 base not matched to a gene. Germline CDR1 and CDR2: SGHTA and FQGTGA. The CDR3 runs 14 residues. The CDR3 protein is CASSPSGSYNEQFF. CDR3 bases: TGTGCCAGCAGCCCTAGCGGCTCCTACAATGAGCAGTTCTTC.

By sample fraction, this clone is medium-sized. The gene calls are TRBV27 and TRBJ2-3; D call uncertain. V was cut by 1 base and J by 1 base, with 3 bases left in between. Germline values: CDR1 MNHEY, CDR2 SMNVEV (reference sequence). CDR3 length equals 13 residues. CDR3 coding DNA: TGTGCCAGCAGTTTATTAGGCACAGATACGCAGTATTTT. As protein: CASSLLGTDTQYF.

The chain is built from TRBV12-2 and TRBJ2-6. TRBV12-2 is classified as a pseudogene. The CDR3 has 17 residues. CDR3 sequence: CASRALATQSRANVLTF. In DNA form, the CDR3 reads TGTGCAAGTCGCGCACTCGCCACACAAAGTCGGGCCAACGTCCTGACTTTC.

Sample share makes this clone large. The J gene is TRBJ2-3, the V gene TRBV18; 7 bases are a match to TRBD2. Germline V gene lookup returns CDR1 KGHSH and CDR2 LQKENI. V trimming: 6 bases; J trimming: 1 base; junction bases outside the gene matches: 4. CDR3 length equals 14 residues. The CDR3 DNA follows: TGTGCCAGCTCCCTAGCGGCTCGCACAGATACGCAGTATTTT. Translation gives CASSLAARTDTQYF. Together with reference TRBV18 and TRBJ2-3, the CDR3 gives the full variable domain: NAGVMQNPRHLVRRRGQEARLRCSPMKGHSHVYWYRQLPEEGLKFMVYLQKENIIDESGMPKERFSAEFPKEGPSILRIQQVVRGDSAAYFCASSLAARTDTQYFGPGTRLTVL.

This clone was seen more than once but under ten times. This rearrangement joins TRBV13 to TRBJ2-1, with a tentative D call TRBD2 (6 bases). This CDR3 region has 14 residues. The V end was cut by 5 bases, the J end by 6 bases, with 14 bases between. Germline CDR1 and CDR2: PRHDT and FYEKMQ (reference sequence). CDR3 bases: TGTGCCAGCAGCCTACTCGCGGAGGGCAATGAGCAGTTCTTC. Translated: CASSLLAEGNEQFF.

This sequence joins TRBV27 and TRBJ2-1; D possibly corresponds to TRBD2 (5 bases). Deletions cut 2 bases from V and 0 bases from J, with 11 bases between. CDR3 length: 16 amino acids. Germline V CDR1 and CDR2: MNHEY, SMNVEV (reference sequence). Here the CDR3 DNA reads TGTGCCAGCAGTTTACTAGCCCTATCCTCCTACAATGAGCAGTTCTTC. Protein sequence: CASSLLALSSYNEQFF.

This clone is classed as medium-sized. The chain has TRBV29-1 and TRBJ2-2, with D possibly being TRBD2 (6 bases). The germline CDR1 and CDR2 sequences are SQVTM and ANQGSEA. The ends were cut back, 5 bases at V and 0 bases at J, with 10 bases in the middle. The CDR3 loop spans 14 amino acids. The CDR3 coding sequence is TGCAGCGTTCCCCGGGACTCGAACACCGGGGAGCTGTTTTTT. It codes for CSVPRDSNTGELFF.